This T cell receptor beta chain comes out of a study of blood T cell repertoires in COVID-19. Background on the study: PBMCs, B-cell-depleted T cells, or T cells were the source of the cDNA or gDNA that made up the material.

With 5 bases clipped from V and 9 bases from J, the junction kept 7 bases outside the gene matches. CDR1 is SEHNR, CDR2 FQNEAQ, per germline (reference sequence). The CDR3 loop spans 13 amino acids. In the source study's methods: Quantification of nucleated cells was approximated via reference gene primer amplification. Measured with immunoSEQ multiplex PCR; TCRdb has only the in-frame clones, and not every one. V and J calls and clone size are as listed in that table; D and trimming were resolved from the DNA. This sample yields fewer than 500,000 clones, of which roughly 89% are seen a single time; about 1.5% belongs to the top ten.

V is TRBV7-9 and J is TRBJ1-5; 7 nucleotides line up with TRBD1. Material: peripheral blood. The clonotype comes from a woman aged 25 to 39 with active or convalescent COVID-19. CDR3 region: CASSRGTARPQHF. Written as DNA, the CDR3 is TGTGCCAGCAGCAGGGGGACAGCGCGGCCCCAGCATTTT.